Reported below is one T cell receptor (beta chain). The antigen remains unidentified. This sample was taken from a study of shared clonotypes between healthy human individuals. Findings of the study overall: Limitation of the genetic and exposure-history diversity represented came from the few donors. Among donors, sharing of clonotypes was expected to be affected by sequencing depth. Rarefaction curves obtained for sorted subsets showed sequencing incomplete despite large depth.

CDR1 MNHNS and CDR2 SASEGT come from the germline V gene. V lost 5 bases and J 3 bases, leaving 7 bases between the germline ends. The CDR3 is made up of 12 amino acids. Data came from immunoSEQ multiplex PCR; TCRdb stores just in-frame clones and leaves some out. The sample lists about 2.4 million clones, more than 85% seen once, with 0.35% to 0.45% in the top ten. The sample taken for sequencing was naive CD4+ T cells from PBMCs. Subset of the sample: CD45RA+ positively selected. The source of this sequence is a man younger than 30 in good health. Some clones in this sample may be carry-over from other donors' samples. The V gene is TRBV6-1, the J gene TRBJ1-2, with no clear D. CDR3 protein: CASSQSHYGYTF. The CDR3 DNA reads TGTGCCAGCAGTCAATCCCACTATGGCTACACCTTC.